The 13 T cell receptor beta chains below all came from one sample that was sequenced in a study of blood T cell repertoires in COVID-19 (dated by TCRdb to 2019 to 2021). Receptor libraries were prepared by the immunoSEQ multiplex PCR assay. In TCRdb, the immuneACCESS table is reduced to in-frame sequences with V and J assigned. These tables do not hold every clone; where another copy was compared, an unresolved V gene accounts for under half, and the others remain unexplained. In all, the sample holds around 85,000 clones, and roughly 87% of those were seen once. 5% to 6.5% of the sample goes to the ten largest clones. The sample consisted of peripheral blood. Receptors were obtained from a man in his sixties with acute or convalescent COVID-19.

The chain recombines TRBV9 with TRBJ2-1; the D gene is possibly TRBD1 (6 bases). Trimming removed 4 bases from V and 3 bases from J, with 11 bases in between. The CDR3 covers 14 residues. Germline V gene sequence: CDR1 SGDLS, CDR2 YYNGEE. The CDR3 DNA reads as TGTGCCAGCAGCCCCCGGGACATCTACAATGAGCAGTTCTTC. It codes for CASSPRDIYNEQFF.

The chain links TRBV10-1 to TRBJ2-2; no reliable D call. Trimming removed 3 bases from V and 0 bases from J, with 8 bases in between. Germline CDR1 WNHNN, CDR2 SYGVQD (reference sequence). The CDR3 contains 15 residues. Here the CDR3 DNA reads TGCGCCAGCAGTGACCCAGGATCGAACACCGGGGAGCTGTTTTTT. Translation: CASSDPGSNTGELFF.

The CDR3 protein is CASSAGKLFF. The CDR3 bases are TGTGCCAGCAGTGCGGGAAAACTGTTTTTT. The V call is TRBV25-1, the J call TRBJ1-4; D remains unclear. The CDR3 loop spans 10 amino acids. V was cut by 4 bases and J by 10 bases, with 4 bases left in between. Germline assignment: CDR1 MGHDK and CDR2 SYGVNS.

This clone was observed a few times. V gene TRBV18 combines with J gene TRBJ1-4; 7 nucleotides line up with TRBD1. This CDR3 spans 15 amino acids. V lost 6 bases, J lost 8 bases, and 12 bases stayed unmatched. Germline V gene sequence: CDR1 KGHSH, CDR2 LQKENI. The CDR3 nucleotides are TGTGCCAGCTCCCTCCAGGGGGACCGGGGGGAAAAACTGTTTTTT. This gives the protein CASSLQGDRGEKLFF. Combining the CDR3 with reference TRBV18 and TRBJ1-4 gives the whole variable domain NAGVMQNPRHLVRRRGQEARLRCSPMKGHSHVYWYRQLPEEGLKFMVYLQKENIIDESGMPKERFSAEFPKEGPSILRIQQVVRGDSAAYFCASSLQGDRGEKLFFGSGTQLSVL.

With regard to this clone: Other nucleotide sequences in the sample specify the same CDR3. The rearrangement joins TRBV29-1 to TRBJ1-2; 8 nucleotides match TRBD1. Germline V gives CDR1 SQVTM, CDR2 ANQGSEA. This CDR3 contains 12 residues. V was clipped by 7 bases and J by 4 bases; unmatched bases: 5. CDR3 region: CSAGDRIYGYTF. The CDR3, as DNA: TGCAGCGCCGGGGACAGGATCTATGGCTACACCTTC.

This clone was seen once. The chain carries TRBV11-2 and TRBJ2-1; 15 nucleotides match TRBD2. The V segment lost 4 bases and the J segment 9 bases; nucleotides outside the gene matches: 10. The V gene's germline CDR1 is SGHAT and CDR2 FQNNGV. This CDR3 has 17 amino acids. The CDR3, as DNA: TGTGCCAGCAGCTACTGGACTAGCGGGGGGGGCCCGCGTGAGCAGTTCTTC. Protein: CASSYWTSGGGPREQFF.

This chain connects TRBV7-2 to TRBJ2-5; 10 bases map to TRBD2. Germline V gives CDR1 SGHTA, CDR2 FQGNSA. V dropped 6 bases and J dropped 5; count of bases not matched to a gene: 21. The CDR3 totals 19 residues. The chain's CDR3 is CASSPRPRTSGVSGETQYF. Written as DNA, the CDR3 is TGTGCCAGCAGTCCACGTCCAAGGACTAGCGGTGTGAGTGGGGAGACCCAGTACTTC.

V is TRBV4-2 and J is TRBJ2-7, with D possibly being TRBD2 (7 bases). Trimming removed 0 bases at V and 3 bases at J, with 12 bases between. Germline V gene lookup returns CDR1 LGHNA and CDR2 YNFKEQ. The CDR3 extends over 15 amino acids. DNA for the CDR3: TGTGCCAGCAGCCAAGAAGGCGGGGGCTTCTACGAGCAGTACTTC. Amino acids: CASSQEGGGFYEQYF.

This chain links TRBV11-2 with TRBJ1-5; D is possibly TRBD1 (6 bases). Germline CDR1 reads SGHAT; CDR2 reads FQNNGV. This CDR3 has 16 residues. V dropped 5 bases and J dropped 1 base, with 15 bases sitting between them. Here the CDR3 DNA reads TGTGCCAGCAGCAACACACAGGGCGTGAGCAATCAGCCCCAGCATTTT. The encoded protein is CASSNTQGVSNQPQHF. Full variable domain (remainder filled in from reference TRBV11-2 and TRBJ1-5): EAGVAQSPRYKIIEKRQSVAFWCNPISGHATLYWYQQILGQGPKLLIQFQNNGVVDDSQLPKDRFSAERLKGVDSTLKIQPAKLEDSAVYLCASSNTQGVSNQPQHFGDGTRLSIL.

The V gene is TRBV5-8, the J gene TRBJ1-3; no definite D call. The CDR3 covers 16 residues. V lost 2 bases to trimming and J lost 0 bases, with 12 bases between them. Germline values: CDR1 SGHTS, CDR2 YDEGEE. The CDR3, as DNA: TGTGCCAGCAGCTTCTCCAGGCTTTCCTCTGGAAACACCATATATTTT. Its protein is CASSFSRLSSGNTIYF.

Notes on this clone: Germline and junction disagree at one end, which may indicate a read error. As DNA, the CDR3 is TGTGCCAGCCGCCACGACAGGGGGTTGTCAGAGACCCAGTACTTC. This sequence encodes CASRHDRGLSETQYF. The V and J genes are TRBV3-1 (or the pseudogene TRBV3-2) and TRBJ2-5, with 9 bases lining up with TRBD1. Germline CDR1 LGHDT, CDR2 YNNKEL (reference sequence). This CDR3 comprises 15 residues.

The chain links TRBV6-5 to TRBJ2-7; TRBD2 matches at 7 bases. The trim removed 7 bases at V and 0 bases at J, leaving 9 bases unmatched. The CDR3 runs to 15 residues. Germline V lookup: CDR1 MNHEY, CDR2 SVGAGI. The CDR3 sequence is CASTDGGFSSYEQYF. The CDR3 DNA reads TGTGCCAGCACCGACGGGGGGTTCAGCTCCTACGAGCAGTACTTC.

The chain recombines TRBV30 with TRBJ1-2; TRBD1 aligns across 7 bases. The germline V gene has CDR1 GTSNPN and CDR2 SVGIG (reference sequence). The CDR3 totals 14 residues. V was clipped by 0 bases and J by 4 bases; unmatched bases: 5. The CDR3 bases are TGTGCCTGGAGTGTTCAGGGGGTGACCTATGGCTACACCTTC. It codes for CAWSVQGVTYGYTF.